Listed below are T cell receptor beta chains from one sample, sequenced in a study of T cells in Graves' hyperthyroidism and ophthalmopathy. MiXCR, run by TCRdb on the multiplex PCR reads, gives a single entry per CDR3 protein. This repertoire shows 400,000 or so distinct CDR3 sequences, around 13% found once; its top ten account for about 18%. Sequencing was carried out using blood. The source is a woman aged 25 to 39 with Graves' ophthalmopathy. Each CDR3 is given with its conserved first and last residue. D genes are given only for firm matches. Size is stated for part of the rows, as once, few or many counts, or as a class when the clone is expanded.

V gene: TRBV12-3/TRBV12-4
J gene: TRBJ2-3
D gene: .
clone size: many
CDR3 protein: CASRVMGSTDTQYF
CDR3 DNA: TGTGCCAGCAGGGTCATGGGTAGCACAGATACGCAGTATTTT

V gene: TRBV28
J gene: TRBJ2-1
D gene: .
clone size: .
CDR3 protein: CASSFYGTRIYNEQFF
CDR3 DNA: TGTGCCAGCAGTTTTTACGGGACAAGGATCTACAATGAGCAGTTCTTC

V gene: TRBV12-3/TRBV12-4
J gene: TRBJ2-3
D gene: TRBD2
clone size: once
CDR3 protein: CASSLRRSGGRDTQYF
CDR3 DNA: TGTGCCAGCAGTTTAAGGCGTAGCGGGGGACGAGATACGCAGTATTTT

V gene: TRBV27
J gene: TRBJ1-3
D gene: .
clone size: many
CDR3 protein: CASSLSGPQFSGNTIYF
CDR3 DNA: TGTGCCAGCAGTTTATCGGGACCCCAATTCTCTGGAAACACCATATATTTT

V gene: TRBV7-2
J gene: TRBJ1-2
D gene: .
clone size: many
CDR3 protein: CASSFSKPRSWGNYGYTF
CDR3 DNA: TGTGCCAGCAGCTTTTCTAAGCCTAGGTCATGGGGTAACTATGGCTACACCTTC

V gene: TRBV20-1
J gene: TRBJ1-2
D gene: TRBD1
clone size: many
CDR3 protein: CSARDRDRDGYTF
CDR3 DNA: TGCAGTGCTAGAGATCGGGACAGGGATGGCTACACCTTC

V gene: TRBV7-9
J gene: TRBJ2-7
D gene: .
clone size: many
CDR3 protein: CASSSDRQNYEQYF
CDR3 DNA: TGTGCCAGCAGTTCCGACAGGCAGAACTACGAGCAGTACTTC

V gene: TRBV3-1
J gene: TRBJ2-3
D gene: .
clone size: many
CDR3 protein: CASSPPTTVADTQYF
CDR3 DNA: TGTGCCAGCAGCCCCCCTACGACGGTTGCAGATACGCAGTATTTT

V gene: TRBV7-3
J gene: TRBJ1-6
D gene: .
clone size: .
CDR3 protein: CASSLTPASSSPLHF
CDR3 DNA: TGTGCCAGCAGCTTAACCCCGGCCAGCAGTTCACCCCTCCACTTT

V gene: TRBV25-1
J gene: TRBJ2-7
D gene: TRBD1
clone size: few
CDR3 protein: CASSELMGTDYEQYF
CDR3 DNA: TGTGCCAGCAGTGAGCTAATGGGGACAGACTACGAGCAGTACTTC

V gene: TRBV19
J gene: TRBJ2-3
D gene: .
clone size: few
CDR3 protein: CASSIGGSASTDTQYF
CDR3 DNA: TGTGCCAGTAGTATAGGAGGCTCTGCTAGCACAGATACGCAGTATTTT

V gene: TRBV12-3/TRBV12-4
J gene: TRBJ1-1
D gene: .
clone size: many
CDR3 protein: CASSPDSAEAFF
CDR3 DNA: TGTGCCAGCAGTCCCGACTCCGCTGAAGCTTTCTTT

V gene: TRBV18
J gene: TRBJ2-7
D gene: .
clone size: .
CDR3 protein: CASSPPQGRSSHEQYF
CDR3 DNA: TGTGCCAGCTCACCACCGCAGGGTAGGTCATCCCACGAGCAGTACTTC

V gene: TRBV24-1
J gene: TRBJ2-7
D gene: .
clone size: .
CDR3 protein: CATSALDSYEQYF
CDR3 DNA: TGTGCCACCAGTGCCCTCGACAGTTACGAGCAGTACTTC